The present T cell receptor (beta chain) was sequenced within a study of cytomegalovirus exposure and HLA in healthy donors. Study information: Of 300 to 500 genotyped donors, around 84% clustered with self-reported Caucasian donors.

In the PCR, 60 Vbeta and 13 Jbeta primers were used. Some clones are missing from TCRdb's copy, which holds only in-frame ones; the method was immunoSEQ multiplex PCR. The repertoire includes about 190,000 clones, almost 75% of them detected once, and less than 4% sits in the top ten. This CDR3 is built from 16 residues. From germline, CDR1 is SNHLY and CDR2 FYNNEI. Trimming took 3 bases from V and 4 from J; bases not matched to a gene: 8. This clonotype was sampled from a woman in her 30s in good health and CMV-seropositive. Material: PBMCs. The chain links TRBV2 to TRBJ2-3; TRBD2 matches at 9 bases. CDR3 DNA sequence: TGTGCCAGCAGTGAGTCGCGGGAGGGCCTGGCAGATACGCAGTATTTT. Its protein product is CASSESREGLADTQYF.